The entry below gives a single T cell receptor (beta chain) sequence along with its context. This record belongs to a study of blood T cell repertoires in COVID-19. Background on the study: Material from acute and convalescent COVID-19 was sourced from the United States, Italy and Spain. The analysed material was cDNA or gDNA that came from T cells, B-cell-depleted T cells, or PBMCs.

Trimming pared 4 bases from V and 8 bases from J, leaving 18 bases between. This CDR3 comprises 15 residues. The germline gives CDR1 SGHKS, CDR2 YYEKEE (reference sequence). Authors' analysis steps: For nucleated cells, counts were estimated from reference gene primer amplification. Clones were sequenced by immunoSEQ multiplex PCR, and TCRdb holds only the in-frame ones, with some missing. That table gives V, J and clone size, and the DNA gave D and trimming. In the table there are roughly 160,000 clones, around 84% of which are singletons. The sequence derives from a man aged 50-60 years with active or convalescent COVID-19. V gene TRBV5-5 combines with J gene TRBJ1-4; unclear D gene. Sequencing used peripheral blood. CDR3 sequence (DNA): TGTGCCAGCAGCCCGGAGCCGAGGGCTGGAGAAAAACTGTTTTTT. Protein: CASSPEPRAGEKLFF. Full variable domain (outside the CDR3, taken from reference TRBV5-5 and TRBJ1-4): DAGVTQSPTHLIKTRGQQVTLRCSPISGHKSVSWYQQVLGQGPQFIFQYYEKEERGRGNFPDRFSARQFPNYSSELNVNALLLGDSALYLCASSPEPRAGEKLFFGSGTQLSVL.